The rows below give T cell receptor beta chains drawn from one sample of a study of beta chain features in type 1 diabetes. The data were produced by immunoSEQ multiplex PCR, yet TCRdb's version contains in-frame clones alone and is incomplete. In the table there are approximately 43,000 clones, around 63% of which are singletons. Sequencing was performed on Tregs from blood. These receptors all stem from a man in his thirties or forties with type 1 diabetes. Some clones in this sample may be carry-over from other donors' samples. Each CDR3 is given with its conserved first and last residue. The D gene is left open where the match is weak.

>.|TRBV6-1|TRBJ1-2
CASSEALQGAGYGYTF
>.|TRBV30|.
CAWRGRGGRFSYEQYF
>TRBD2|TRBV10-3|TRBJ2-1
CAISAGGNEQFF
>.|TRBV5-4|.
CASSSPSYEQYF
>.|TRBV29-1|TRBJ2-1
CSGKQGYNEQFF
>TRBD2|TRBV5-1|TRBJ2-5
CASSLGVAGETQYF
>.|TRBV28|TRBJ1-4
CASSSSGVTNEKLFF
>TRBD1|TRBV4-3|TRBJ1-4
CASSQPDRDNEKLFF
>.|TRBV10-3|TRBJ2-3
CAISESGRAGPDTQYF
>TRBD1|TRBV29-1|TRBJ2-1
CSVLGQGGYEQFF
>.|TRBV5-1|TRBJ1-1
CASSLSQGIAFF
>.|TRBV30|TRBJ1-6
CAWSESGGINSPLHF